The 11 T cell receptor beta chains reported below all come from one sample, sequenced in a study of cytomegalovirus exposure and HLA in healthy donors. PCR involved 60 Vbeta and 13 Jbeta primers. Repertoires were generated with immunoSEQ multiplex PCR, while TCRdb's copy carries only in-frame clones and drops some. The data show 100,000 to 150,000 clones, 70% to 80% seen once. Material: PBMCs. These receptors all come from a woman between 45 and 60 years old in good health and CMV-seropositive.

The V and J genes are TRBV5-1 and TRBJ2-1; the D gene is possibly TRBD1 (6 bases). Trimming left V 6 bases short and J 1 base short, with 14 bases between. The CDR3 is 15 amino acids. Germline V gene lookup returns CDR1 SGHRS and CDR2 YFSETQ. The CDR3 nucleotides are TGCGCCAGCAACCCGTCGGGGACATCCTACAATGAGCAGTTCTTC. Its translation: CASNPSGTSYNEQFF.

The chain combines TRBV2 with TRBJ2-1; TRBD2 might be the D (5 bases). The V gene lost 7 bases and the J gene lost 9 bases, with 19 bases spanning the gap. Germline V gives CDR1 SNHLY, CDR2 FYNNEI. The CDR3 consists of 14 residues. The CDR3 spells CASTGGLAIGEQFF. The CDR3, as DNA: TGTGCCAGCACAGGCGGGTTGGCCATTGGTGAGCAGTTCTTC.

The rearrangement uses TRBV2 and TRBJ1-1, with 7 bases that match TRBD1. J lost 1 base, V lost 6 bases, and 5 bases had no gene match. CDR3 length: 14 amino acids. Looked up from germline, CDR1 is SNHLY and CDR2 is FYNNEI. This CDR3 is CASRAGTANTEAFF. The CDR3 nucleotides are TGTGCCAGCAGAGCCGGGACAGCGAACACTGAAGCTTTCTTT. The variable domain in full, completed from reference TRBV2 and TRBJ1-1, reads EPEVTQTPSHQVTQMGQEVILRCVPISNHLYFYWYRQILGQKVEFLVSFYNNEISEKSEIFDDQFSVERPDGSNFTLKIRSTKLEDSAMYFCASRAGTANTEAFFGQGTRLTVV.

This clone was found a few times. The chain recombines TRBV5-1 with TRBJ2-1; D is unresolved. Trimming took 0 bases from V and 8 from J, leaving 12 bases between them. This CDR3 is built from 14 residues. Germline-derived CDR1 and CDR2 are SGHRS and YFSETQ. The CDR3 bases are TGCGCCAGCAGCTTGGCTCTCCAGGTCGATGAGCAGTTCTTC. It codes for CASSLALQVDEQFF.

This chain connects TRBV4-3 to TRBJ2-2; D uncertain. The V end lost 0 bases, the J end lost 0 bases, and 8 bases lay between the germline ends. Germline lookup yields CDR1 LGHNA and CDR2 YSLEER. The CDR3 has 16 residues. CDR3 region: CASSQERGTNTGELFF. In nucleotides, the CDR3 is TGCGCCAGCAGCCAAGAGAGAGGAACGAACACCGGGGAGCTGTTTTTT.

In DNA form, the CDR3 reads TGTGCCATCAGTGAGACTTCCACCCCGTATGGCTACACCTTC. The encoded protein is CAISETSTPYGYTF. The V call is TRBV10-3, the J call TRBJ1-2; D is undetermined. The V end was cut by 2 bases, the J end by 5 bases, with 12 bases between. The germline V gene has CDR1 ENHRY and CDR2 SYGVKD. The CDR3 totals 14 residues.

With regard to this clone: Germline is not matched at one junction end, which may reflect a read error. V usage is TRBV5-4 and J usage is TRBJ1-2, with unresolved D. Germline values: CDR1 SGHNT, CDR2 YYREEE (reference sequence). The CDR3 has 15 amino acids. This CDR3 is CASSLDQDPKYGYTF. In DNA, the CDR3 is TGTGCCAGCAGCTTGGATCAGGATCCTAAGTATGGCTACACCTTC.

V usage is TRBV18 and J usage is TRBJ1-1, with TRBD1 identical over 8 bases. The CDR3 is made up of 14 amino acids. Germline CDR1 and CDR2: KGHSH and LQKENI. Losses at the gene ends were 6 bases for V and 3 bases for J; bases not matched to a gene: 6. CDR3: CASSRLDRDTEAFF. The CDR3 nucleotides are TGTGCCAGCTCCCGCCTGGACAGGGACACTGAAGCTTTCTTT.

This clone turned up a few times. The chain joins TRBV7-7 to TRBJ2-1, with D perhaps matching TRBD2 (6 bases). The CDR3 contains 13 residues. CDR1 is SSHAT, CDR2 FNYEAQ, per germline (reference sequence). Trimming took 5 bases from V and 7 from J, leaving 12 bases between them. In DNA, the CDR3 is TGTGCCAGCAGCGAGGGACTTGGGAATGAGCAGTTCTTC. Its protein is CASSEGLGNEQFF. Based on the CDR3 plus reference TRBV7-7 and TRBJ2-1, the full variable domain is GAGVSQSPRYKVTKRGQDVTLRCDPISSHATLYWYQQALGQGPEFLTYFNYEAQPDKSGLPSDRFSAERPEGSISTLTIQRTEQRDSAMYRCASSEGLGNEQFFGPGTRLTVL.

The gene calls are TRBV4-3 and TRBJ1-4, with 7 nucleotides matching TRBD1. Germline-derived CDR1 and CDR2 are LGHNA and YSLEER. The CDR3 extends over 16 amino acids. Trimming at V came to 0 bases and at J to 5 bases, leaving 6 bases not matched to a gene. The CDR3 is CASSQDGGGSNEKLFF. CDR3 bases: TGCGCCAGCAGCCAAGATGGAGGGGGCTCGAATGAAAAACTGTTTTTT.

This chain joins TRBV4-1 and TRBJ2-1; tentative D call: TRBD2 (6 bases). V lost 0 bases and J lost 4, with 7 bases in between. CDR3 size: 14 residues. The germline V gene encodes CDR1 MGHRA and CDR2 YSYEKL. Written as DNA, the CDR3 is TGCGCCAGCAGCCAAGAGGGGGGATACAATGAGCAGTTCTTC. It yields the protein CASSQEGGYNEQFF.